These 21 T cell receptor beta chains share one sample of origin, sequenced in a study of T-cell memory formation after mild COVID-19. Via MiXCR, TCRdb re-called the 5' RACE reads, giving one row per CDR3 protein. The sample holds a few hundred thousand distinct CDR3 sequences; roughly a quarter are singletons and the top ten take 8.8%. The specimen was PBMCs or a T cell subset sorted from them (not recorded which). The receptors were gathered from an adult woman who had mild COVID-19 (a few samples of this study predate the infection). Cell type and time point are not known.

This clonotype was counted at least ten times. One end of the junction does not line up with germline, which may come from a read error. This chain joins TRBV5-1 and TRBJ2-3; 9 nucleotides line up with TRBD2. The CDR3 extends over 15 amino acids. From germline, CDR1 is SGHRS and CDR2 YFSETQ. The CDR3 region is CASSLAGGLTDTQYF. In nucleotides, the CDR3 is TGTGCCAGCAGTTTGGCGGGGGGGCTTACAGATACGCAGTATTTT.

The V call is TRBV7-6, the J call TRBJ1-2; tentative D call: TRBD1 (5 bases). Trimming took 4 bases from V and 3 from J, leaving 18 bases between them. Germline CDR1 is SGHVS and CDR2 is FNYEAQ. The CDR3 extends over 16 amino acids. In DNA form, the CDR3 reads TGTGCCAGCAGCTCCCAAAGGAAAGGGGTGGACTATGGCTACACCTTC. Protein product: CASSSQRKGVDYGYTF.

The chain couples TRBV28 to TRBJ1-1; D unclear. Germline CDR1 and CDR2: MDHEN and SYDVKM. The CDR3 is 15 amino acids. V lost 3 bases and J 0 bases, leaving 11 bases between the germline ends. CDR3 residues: CASSFGRIMNTEAFF. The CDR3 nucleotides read TGTGCCAGCAGTTTCGGACGGATCATGAACACTGAAGCTTTCTTT.

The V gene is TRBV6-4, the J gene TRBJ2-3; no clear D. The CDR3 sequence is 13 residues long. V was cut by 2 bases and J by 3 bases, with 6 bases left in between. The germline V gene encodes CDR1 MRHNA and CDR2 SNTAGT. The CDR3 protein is CASSDRPTDTQYF. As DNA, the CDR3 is TGTGCCAGCAGTGACCGACCGACAGATACGCAGTATTTT.

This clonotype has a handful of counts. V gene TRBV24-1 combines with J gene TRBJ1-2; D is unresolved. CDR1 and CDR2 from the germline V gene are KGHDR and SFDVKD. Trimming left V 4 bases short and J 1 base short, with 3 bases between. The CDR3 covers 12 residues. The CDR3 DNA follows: TGTGCCACCAGTGACCTTAACTATGGCTACACCTTC. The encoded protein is CATSDLNYGYTF.

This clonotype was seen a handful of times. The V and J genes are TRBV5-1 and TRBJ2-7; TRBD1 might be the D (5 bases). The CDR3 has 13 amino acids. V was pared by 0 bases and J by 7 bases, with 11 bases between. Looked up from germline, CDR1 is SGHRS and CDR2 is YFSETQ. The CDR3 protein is CASSLDRPREQYF. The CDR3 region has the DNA TGCGCCAGCAGCTTGGACAGGCCGCGGGAGCAGTACTTC.

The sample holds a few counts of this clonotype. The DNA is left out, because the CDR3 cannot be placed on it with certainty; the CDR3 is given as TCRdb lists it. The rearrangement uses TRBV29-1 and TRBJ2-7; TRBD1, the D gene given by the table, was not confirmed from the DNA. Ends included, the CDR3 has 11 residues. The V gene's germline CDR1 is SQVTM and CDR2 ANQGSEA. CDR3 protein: CSVRARGEQYF.

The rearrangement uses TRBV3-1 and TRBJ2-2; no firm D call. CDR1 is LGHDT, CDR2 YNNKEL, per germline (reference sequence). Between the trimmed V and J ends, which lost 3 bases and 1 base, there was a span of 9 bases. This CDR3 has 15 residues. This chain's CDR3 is CASSQGPLNTGELFF. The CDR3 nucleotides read TGTGCCAGCAGCCAGGGTCCGCTGAACACCGGGGAGCTGTTTTTT.

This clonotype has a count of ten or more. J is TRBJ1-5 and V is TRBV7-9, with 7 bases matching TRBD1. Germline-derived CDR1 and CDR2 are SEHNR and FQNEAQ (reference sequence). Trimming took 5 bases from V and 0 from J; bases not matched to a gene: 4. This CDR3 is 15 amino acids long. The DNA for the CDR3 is TGTGCCAGCAGCATAACAGGGGATAGCAATCAGCCCCAGCATTTT. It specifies CASSITGDSNQPQHF.

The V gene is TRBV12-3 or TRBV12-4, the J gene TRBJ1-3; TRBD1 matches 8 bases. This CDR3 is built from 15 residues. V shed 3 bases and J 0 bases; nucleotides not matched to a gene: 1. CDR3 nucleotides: TGTGCCAGCAGTTTCACAGGGGGCTCTGGAAACACCATATATTTT. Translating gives CASSFTGGSGNTIYF.

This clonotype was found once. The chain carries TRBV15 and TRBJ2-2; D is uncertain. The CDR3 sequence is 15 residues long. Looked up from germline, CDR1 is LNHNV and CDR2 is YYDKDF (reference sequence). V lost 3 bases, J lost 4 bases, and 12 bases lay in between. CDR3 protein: CATSSVGRFTGELFF. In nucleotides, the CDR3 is TGTGCCACCAGCAGCGTAGGGCGGTTCACCGGGGAGCTGTTTTTT.

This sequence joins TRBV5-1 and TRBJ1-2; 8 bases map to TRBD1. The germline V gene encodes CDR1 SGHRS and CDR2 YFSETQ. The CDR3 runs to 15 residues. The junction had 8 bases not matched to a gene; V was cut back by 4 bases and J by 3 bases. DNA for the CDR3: TGCGCCAGCAGCCCTCCCTCAGGGGGCCACTATGGCTACACCTTC. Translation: CASSPPSGGHYGYTF.

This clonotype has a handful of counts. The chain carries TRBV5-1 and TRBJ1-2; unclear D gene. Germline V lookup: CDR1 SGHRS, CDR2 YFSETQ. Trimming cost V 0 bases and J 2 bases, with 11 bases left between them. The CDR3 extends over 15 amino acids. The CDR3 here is CASSLDVAVNYGYTF. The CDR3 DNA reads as TGCGCCAGCAGCTTGGATGTCGCAGTGAACTATGGCTACACCTTC.

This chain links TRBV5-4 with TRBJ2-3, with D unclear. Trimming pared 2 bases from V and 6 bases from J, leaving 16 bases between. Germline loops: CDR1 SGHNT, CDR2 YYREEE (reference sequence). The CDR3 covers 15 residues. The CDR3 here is CASSLPGGPTDTQYF. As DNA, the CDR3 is TGTGCCAGCAGCTTACCAGGTGGGCCCACCGATACGCAGTATTTT.

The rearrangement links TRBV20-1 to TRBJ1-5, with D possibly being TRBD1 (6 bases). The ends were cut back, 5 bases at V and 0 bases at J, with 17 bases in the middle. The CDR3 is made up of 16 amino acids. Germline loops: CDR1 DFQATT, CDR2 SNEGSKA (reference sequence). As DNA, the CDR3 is TGCAGTGCTTGGGCCTCGGGGGCCATTAGCAATCAGCCCCAGCATTTT. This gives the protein CSAWASGAISNQPQHF.

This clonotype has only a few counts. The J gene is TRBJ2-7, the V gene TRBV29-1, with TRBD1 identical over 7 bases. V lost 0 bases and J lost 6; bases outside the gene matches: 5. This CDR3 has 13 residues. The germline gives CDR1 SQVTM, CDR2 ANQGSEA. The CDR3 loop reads CSVEDTTGREQYF. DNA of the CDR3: TGCAGCGTTGAAGATACGACAGGGCGCGAGCAGTACTTC.

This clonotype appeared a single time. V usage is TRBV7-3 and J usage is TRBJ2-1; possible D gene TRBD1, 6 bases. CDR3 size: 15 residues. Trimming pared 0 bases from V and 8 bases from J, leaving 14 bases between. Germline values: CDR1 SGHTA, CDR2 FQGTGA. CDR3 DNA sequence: TGTGCCAGCAGCTTAACGGGGGCCGAGGAGTATGAGCAGTTCTTC. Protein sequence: CASSLTGAEEYEQFF.

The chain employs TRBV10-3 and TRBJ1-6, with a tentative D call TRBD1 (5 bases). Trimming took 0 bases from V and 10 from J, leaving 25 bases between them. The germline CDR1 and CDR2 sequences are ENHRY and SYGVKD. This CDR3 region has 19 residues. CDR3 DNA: TGTGCCATCAGTGAGTCACCGGGACCGACCCCTTGGATTACCTCACCCCTCCACTTT. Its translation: CAISESPGPTPWITSPLHF.

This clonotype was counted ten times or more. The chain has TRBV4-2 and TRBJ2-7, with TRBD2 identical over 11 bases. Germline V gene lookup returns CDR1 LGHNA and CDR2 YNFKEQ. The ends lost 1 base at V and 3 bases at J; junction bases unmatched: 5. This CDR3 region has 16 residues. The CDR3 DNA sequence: TGTGCCAGCAGCCAAGTAGCGACTAGCGGGAACTACGAGCAGTACTTC. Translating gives CASSQVATSGNYEQYF.

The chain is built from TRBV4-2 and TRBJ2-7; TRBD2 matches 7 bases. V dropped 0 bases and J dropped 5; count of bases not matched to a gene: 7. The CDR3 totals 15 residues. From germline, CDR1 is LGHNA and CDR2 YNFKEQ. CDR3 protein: CASSQDGRASDEQYF. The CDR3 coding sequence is TGTGCCAGCAGCCAAGATGGGAGGGCCTCTGACGAGCAGTACTTC.

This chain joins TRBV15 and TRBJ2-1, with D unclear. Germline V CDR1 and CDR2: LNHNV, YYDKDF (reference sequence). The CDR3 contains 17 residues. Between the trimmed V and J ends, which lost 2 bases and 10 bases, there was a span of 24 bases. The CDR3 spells CATSRSPDAPNLGEQFF. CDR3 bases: TGTGCCACCAGCAGATCTCCGGACGCACCCAATCTAGGGGAGCAGTTCTTC.